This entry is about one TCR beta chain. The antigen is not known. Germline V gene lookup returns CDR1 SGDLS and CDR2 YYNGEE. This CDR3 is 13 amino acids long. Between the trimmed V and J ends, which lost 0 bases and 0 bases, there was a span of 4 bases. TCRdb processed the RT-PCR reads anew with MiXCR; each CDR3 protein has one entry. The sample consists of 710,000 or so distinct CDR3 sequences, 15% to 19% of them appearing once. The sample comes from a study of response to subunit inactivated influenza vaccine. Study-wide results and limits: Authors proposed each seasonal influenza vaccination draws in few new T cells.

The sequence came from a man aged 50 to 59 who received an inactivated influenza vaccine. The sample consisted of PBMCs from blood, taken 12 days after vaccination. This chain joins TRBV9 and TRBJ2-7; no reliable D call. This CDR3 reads CASSVELSYEQYF. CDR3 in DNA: TGTGCCAGCAGCGTAGAGCTCTCCTACGAGCAGTACTTC. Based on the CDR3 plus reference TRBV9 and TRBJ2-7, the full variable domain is DSGVTQTPKHLITATGQRVTLRCSPRSGDLSVYWYQQSLDQGLQFLIQYYNGEERAKGNILERFSAQQFPDLHSELNLSSLELGDSALYFCASSVELSYEQYFGPGTRLTVT.